A selection of T cell receptor beta chains follows, all from one sample in a study of blood T cell repertoires in COVID-19. Profiling relied on immunoSEQ multiplex PCR, and the TCRdb table lists in-frame clones only, not all of them. The table includes about 190,000 clones, roughly 83% detected once. The sequenced material came from PBMCs or T cells enriched from blood (not recorded which). The receptor source for this set is a woman aged 25-40 years who had recovered from COVID-19. The CDR3 runs from the conserved cysteine through the conserved F or W. Fields, in order: D gene, CDR3 length, J gene, V gene, clone size, CDR3 DNA, CDR3 protein. The D gene is left open where the match is weak. Clone size, where shown, is once, few, many, or a class for clones that have expanded.

.	12	TRBJ1-1	TRBV28	.	TGTGCCAGCAGTCAAGCCAACACTGAAGCTTTCTTT	CASSQANTEAFF
.	13	TRBJ2-7	TRBV2	.	TGTGCCAGCAGTGCCGGGGGGCCCCTCGAGCAGTACTTC	CASSAGGPLEQYF
TRBD2	17	TRBJ2-5	TRBV5-4	.	TGTGCCAGCAGCTACGGACTAGCGGGGGGTCACCAAGAGACCCAGTACTTC	CASSYGLAGGHQETQYF
TRBD2	17	TRBJ2-3	TRBV7-6	.	TGTGCCAGCAGCCCGGGACTAGCCGACCCTAGCACAGATACGCAGTATTTT	CASSPGLADPSTDTQYF
.	13	TRBJ1-2	TRBV7-9	.	TGTGCCAGCAGCTCCCGGGACTTTTATGGCTACACCTTC	CASSSRDFYGYTF
.	13	TRBJ2-1	TRBV9	few	TGTGCCAGCAGCGCTGGCGGTTCCAATGAGCAGTTCTTC	CASSAGGSNEQFF
.	14	TRBJ1-1	TRBV27	.	TGTGCCAGCAGTTTCGGGGGGGAGGGCACTGAAGCTTTCTTT	CASSFGGEGTEAFF
.	16	TRBJ1-6	TRBV10-2	.	TGCGCCAGCAGTGAAGATGGGGGCGCCGGTAATTCACCCCTCCACTTT	CASSEDGGAGNSPLHF
.	14	TRBJ1-2	TRBV6-5	.	TGTGCCAGCATGGCTGGGAGGCCCAACTATGGCTACACCTTC	CASMAGRPNYGYTF
.	14	TRBJ2-6	TRBV20-1	.	TGCAGTGCTAGTCCACTCTCTGGGGCCAACGTCCTGACTTTC	CSASPLSGANVLTF
.	16	TRBJ1-3	TRBV28	once	TGTGCCAGCAGTTTTGGCCAGGCCCCTTCTGGAAACACCATATATTTT	CASSFGQAPSGNTIYF
.	14	TRBJ2-3	TRBV4-2	.	TGTGCCAGCAGCCAACCTTCTAGTGCAGATACGCAGTATTTT	CASSQPSSADTQYF
.	14	TRBJ1-5	TRBV10-3	.	TGTGCCATCAGTGCCAGGGGAGGCAATCAGCCCCAGCATTTT	CAISARGGNQPQHF
TRBD1	13	TRBJ1-5	TRBV12-3/TRBV12-4	few	TGTGCCAGCACCTACAGGGGAGGTCAGCCCCAGCATTTT	CASTYRGGQPQHF
TRBD1	15	TRBJ1-4	TRBV5-4	.	TGTGCCAGCAGGGAGCGGGGACAGGGGAATGAAAAACTGTTTTTT	CASRERGQGNEKLFF
TRBD2	15	TRBJ2-1	TRBV27	.	TGTGCCAGCAGTCCGGGGACTAGCGGGAGGGGCGAGCAGTTCTTC	CASSPGTSGRGEQFF
TRBD2	13	TRBJ2-7	TRBV6-6	once	TGTGCCAGCAGTTTAACTAGCGGAGGGGAGCAGTACTTC	CASSLTSGGEQYF
.	12	TRBJ2-2	TRBV19	.	TGTGCCAGTAATCTAAACACCGGGGAGCTGTTTTTT	CASNLNTGELFF
.	15	TRBJ2-1	TRBV6-4	once	TGTGCCAGCAGTGTTAATAACGGGGGCTACAATGAGCAGTTCTTC	CASSVNNGGYNEQFF
.	13	TRBJ2-3	TRBV5-6	.	TGTGCCAGCAGCTTGGCACCGCGAGATACGCAGTATTTT	CASSLAPRDTQYF
.	11	TRBJ2-5	TRBV20-1	.	TGCAGTGCTAGAGATCAAGGGGGCCAGTACTTC	CSARDQGGQYF
.	15	TRBJ2-2	TRBV18	.	TGTGCCAGCTCACCGGCAGGGTTGACCACCGGGGAGCTGTTTTTT	CASSPAGLTTGELFF
TRBD1	16	TRBJ1-2	TRBV12-5	.	TGTGCTAGTGGTTTGGTACCCGGGACAGGGTCGAATGGCTACACCTTC	CASGLVPGTGSNGYTF
TRBD1	16	TRBJ1-2	TRBV18	.	TGTGCCAGCTCACCAATTCAAATCGGACAGGGCTATGGCTACACCTTC	CASSPIQIGQGYGYTF
.	15	TRBJ2-3	TRBV4-1	.	TGCGCCAGCAGCCAAGTAGTCCCCGGCACAGATACGCAGTATTTT	CASSQVVPGTDTQYF
TRBD1	19	TRBJ1-5	TRBV19	.	TGTGCCAGGGACTATCTAAGGGACAGGGGGGGGTATAGCAATCAGCCCCAGCATTTT	CARDYLRDRGGYSNQPQHF
.	14	TRBJ2-7	TRBV19	.	TGTGCCAGTAGTATAAAGGGCGAGGGTTACGAGCAGTACTTC	CASSIKGEGYEQYF
TRBD1	14	TRBJ1-2	TRBV18	.	TGTGCCAGCTCACTCGGCCAGGGGGCAGATGGCTACACCTTC	CASSLGQGADGYTF
.	14	TRBJ1-1	TRBV5-1	.	TGCGCCAGCGGACAGTCCGGGGTGAACACTGAAGCTTTCTTT	CASGQSGVNTEAFF
TRBD1	13	TRBJ2-2	TRBV29-1	once	TGCAGCGTTTCACAGGGGGCCGCCGGGGAGCTGTTTTTT	CSVSQGAAGELFF
.	14	TRBJ1-5	TRBV7-8	few	TGTGCCAGCAGCTCCGCTAGCTCGGGACAGCCCCAGCATTTT	CASSSASSGQPQHF
TRBD1	15	TRBJ1-4	TRBV5-1	.	TGCGCCAGCAGCCCACCGGGACAGATAGGAGAAAAACTGTTTTTT	CASSPPGQIGEKLFF
.	14	TRBJ2-7	TRBV25-1	.	TGTGCCAGCAGTGACTCTGGAGGGCCTGGGGAGCAGTACTTC	CASSDSGGPGEQYF
TRBD1	15	TRBJ2-3	TRBV3-1/TRBV3-2	few	TGTGCCAGCAGCCATTTGGCTAGCAGGGGGGATACGCAGTATTTT	CASSHLASRGDTQYF
TRBD1	14	TRBJ1-2	TRBV10-3	.	TGTGCCATCAGTCGAGACAGGGATTATGATGGCTACACCTTC	CAISRDRDYDGYTF
TRBD1	14	TRBJ2-3	TRBV7-2	.	TGTGCCAGCAGCTTAGTAACAGGGGGAGATACGCAGTATTTT	CASSLVTGGDTQYF
TRBD2	14	TRBJ2-3	TRBV2	.	TGTGCCAGCAGTCTAGAGCGGGAGGGAGATACGCAGTATTTT	CASSLEREGDTQYF